Below are 6 T cell receptor beta chains sequenced from a single sample in a study of long-term antiretroviral therapy in people with HIV. The authors ran the immunoSEQ assay, v3.0, at survey level. This table comes from immunoSEQ multiplex PCR, and its TCRdb copy is limited to in-frame clones, with some not included. The repertoire consists of about 22,000 clones, with roughly 78% occurring once and the leading ten covering around 9%. Sequencing was performed on unsorted PBMCs, taken 4.1 years after starting antiretroviral therapy. These receptors all come from a woman aged 40 to 49 with HIV.

This chain links TRBV21-1 with TRBJ1-2. TRBV21-1 is shown as a pseudogene. CDR3 length equals 13 residues. The CDR3 nucleotides are TGTGCCAGCAGACACACGGTGAGCTATGGCTACACCTTC. It codes for CASRHTVSYGYTF.

The rearrangement links TRBV19 to TRBJ1-1; weak D call: TRBD1 (6 bases). Looked up from germline, CDR1 is LNHDA and CDR2 is SQIVND (reference sequence). The CDR3 sequence is 13 residues long. The V end was cut by 6 bases, the J end by 1 base, with 9 bases between. This CDR3 is CASRDSRNTEAFF. The CDR3 DNA is TGTGCCAGTAGGGACAGCCGGAACACTGAAGCTTTCTTT.

This chain uses TRBV19 with TRBJ1-5; a possible D gene is TRBD1 (5 bases). CDR3 length: 16 amino acids. Trimming pared 3 bases from V and 1 base from J, leaving 13 bases between. Per germline, CDR1 LNHDA and CDR2 SQIVND (reference sequence). DNA of the CDR3: TGTGCCAGTAGTATTTGGTTGGGGACCAGCAATCAGCCCCAGCATTTT. Its protein product is CASSIWLGTSNQPQHF. The complete variable domain, with remaining parts taken from reference TRBV19 and TRBJ1-5, reads DGGITQSPKYLFRKEGQNVTLSCEQNLNHDAMYWYRQDPGQGLRLIYYSQIVNDFQKGDIAEGYSVSREKKESFPLTVTSAQKNPTAFYLCASSIWLGTSNQPQHFGDGTRLSIL.

The chain carries TRBV13 and TRBJ2-7; 14 nucleotides match TRBD2. The CDR3 covers 17 residues. CDR1 and CDR2 from the germline V gene are PRHDT and FYEKMQ (reference sequence). Trimming removed 2 bases from V and 7 bases from J; junction bases left unmatched: 10. The CDR3 sequence is CASSLRGGTSGSLEQYF. For the CDR3, the DNA is TGTGCCAGCAGCTTAAGGGGGGGGACTAGCGGGAGCCTGGAGCAGTACTTC.

The chain carries TRBV4-1 and TRBJ2-7; 8 bases agree with TRBD2. The trim removed 0 bases at V and 0 bases at J, leaving 4 bases unmatched. This CDR3 region has 16 residues. Germline V CDR1 and CDR2: MGHRA, YSYEKL. This CDR3 is CASSQEAGGPSYEQYF. CDR3 DNA: TGCGCCAGCAGCCAAGAGGCGGGAGGCCCCTCCTACGAGCAGTACTTC.

This clone has only one observation. The chain links TRBV6-6 to TRBJ1-2; D possibly corresponds to TRBD1 (5 bases). V was clipped by 6 bases and J by 5 bases, with 16 bases between them. In germline, CDR1 is MNHNY, CDR2 SVGAGI (reference sequence). CDR3 length equals 14 residues. Here the CDR3 DNA reads TGTGCCAGCAGCTCGGGGGAAAGAAGGTATGGCTACACCTTC. Its translation: CASSSGERRYGYTF.